This T cell receptor (beta chain) was sequenced during a study of T cell responses to AZD1222 COVID-19 vaccine (dated by TCRdb to about 2021). Some background on the complete study: AZD1222 recipients whose second dose came at about 4 weeks and those whose second dose came at about 12 weeks were combined into one group, since spike-specific TCR depth and breadth did not differ between the two schedules. A total of around 240 trial participants underwent TCR sequencing, of whom about 200 had received two doses of AZD1222 and around 26 had received two doses of the MenACWY control vaccine. Trial participants were enrolled by age into subgroups of 18-55, 56-69 and 70-plus years, and about 150, 27 and 61 TCR-sequenced participants, respectively, were included in these subgroups.

Interpreted using the paper, the time point label stands for: baseline before first vaccination. The vaccinee samples were drawn from two UK trials, COV001 and COV002, one of which was a single-blind randomized controlled phase 2/3 trial testing AZD1222 (ChAdOx1 nCoV-19) in healthy adults. For TCRbeta chain sequencing, PBMC samples were collected from trial participants at day 0 and at day 28 after the second dose. From cysteine to phenylalanine, the CDR3 is 16 amino acids long. Only the CDR3 part of the read is kept: 48 bases, read in frame from the first base. CDR1 and CDR2, looked up from the germline V gene, are SGHTA and FQGNSA. Relative to germline, V is 7 bases shorter and J is 3 bases shorter, with 20 bases between their ends. A note on this clone: Its binding antigen is unknown. The sample holds no much larger clone one base away, and base qualities are not on file.

The CDR3 regions of human TCRbeta chains were analyzed by immunosequencing. Regarding the original processing steps: TCRs in the repertoires were matched against a reference library of SARS-CoV-2-specific TCRs that had been generated with the MIRA antigen-specificity platform. Breadth was defined as the fraction of unique TCRs that were SARS-CoV-2-associated. Depth was defined as the fraction of total T cells that were SARS-CoV-2-associated. Using the MIRA data, each spike-specific TCR was assigned both to the spike region to which the TCR was reactive and to a CD4 or CD8 class. Log10-transformed breadth and depth values were compared by one-way ANOVA with Sidak's multiple comparisons tests. Held by TCRdb, this immuneACCESS table contains in-frame sequences only and omits some clones. Under half of the omission traces to an unresolved V gene where checked; the cause of the rest is unknown. Clone size and the V and J calls come from that table; the DNA yielded D and trimming. The sample table contains tens of thousands of clones; only one count was recorded for approximately 88% of them. Of the sample, around 6.6% is held by the ten largest clones.

Results and caveats for the whole study, not just this receptor: Conclusions about previously exposed vaccinees are limited, since just five to seven AZD1222 recipients were seropositive for SARS-CoV-2 at baseline. Participants were mostly white British, with more females than males. The authors suggested clonal diversity may have been underestimated. CD4 TCRs associated with the vaccine covered the entire spike protein, and the dominant responses were in regions 160-218 and 743-854. After two AZD1222 doses, both the breadth and the depth of spike-specific TCRs were significantly higher than at day 0 and than in MenACWY recipients. The 56-69-year group was small, and its depth increase did not reach significance, likely because of low power. Because no samples from the day 14 peak response were available, repertoires could be characterized only after the peak T cell response. Nearly half of unique spike-specific TCRs reportedly recognized epitopes outside regions mutated in the B.1.351 and B.1.1.7 variants.

The receptor's source is an adult in good health. The V and J genes are TRBV7-2 and TRBJ2-3, with no confident D gene call. The sample was peripheral blood, taken on day 0 of AZD1222 vaccination. CDR3 region: CASNLSPNGSTDTQYF. The nucleotide sequence reads as follows: TGTGCCAGCAACTTGTCCCCTAACGGATCAACAGATACGCAGTATTTT.